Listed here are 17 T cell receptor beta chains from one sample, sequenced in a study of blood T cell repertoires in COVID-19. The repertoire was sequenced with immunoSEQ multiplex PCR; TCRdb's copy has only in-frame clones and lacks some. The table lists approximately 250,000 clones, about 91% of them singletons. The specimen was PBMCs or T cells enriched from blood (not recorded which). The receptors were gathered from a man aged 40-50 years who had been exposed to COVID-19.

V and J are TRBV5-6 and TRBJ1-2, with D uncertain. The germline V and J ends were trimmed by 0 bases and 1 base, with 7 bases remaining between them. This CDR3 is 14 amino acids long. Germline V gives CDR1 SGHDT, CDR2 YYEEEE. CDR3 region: CASSLELVNYGYTF. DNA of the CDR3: TGTGCCAGCAGCTTGGAGTTAGTTAACTATGGCTACACCTTC.

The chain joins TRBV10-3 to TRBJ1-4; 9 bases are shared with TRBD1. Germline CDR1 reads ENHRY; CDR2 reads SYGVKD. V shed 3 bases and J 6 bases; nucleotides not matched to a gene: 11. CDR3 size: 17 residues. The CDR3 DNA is TGTGCCATCAGTGATCCCGGACAGGGGCCACTTGATGAAAAACTGTTTTTT. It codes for CAISDPGQGPLDEKLFF.

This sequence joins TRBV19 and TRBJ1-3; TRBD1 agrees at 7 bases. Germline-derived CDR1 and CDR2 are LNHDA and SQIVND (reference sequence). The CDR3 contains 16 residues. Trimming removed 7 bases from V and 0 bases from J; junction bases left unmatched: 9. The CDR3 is CASTLGGGFSGNTIYF. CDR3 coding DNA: TGTGCCAGTACCCTAGGGGGCGGTTTCTCTGGAAACACCATATATTTT.

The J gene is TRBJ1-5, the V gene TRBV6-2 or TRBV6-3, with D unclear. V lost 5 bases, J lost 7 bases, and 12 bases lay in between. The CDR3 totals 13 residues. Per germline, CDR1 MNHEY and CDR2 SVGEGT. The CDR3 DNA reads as TGTGCCAGCAGTACGAGTGGGCGACAGCCCCAGCATTTT. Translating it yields CASSTSGRQPQHF.

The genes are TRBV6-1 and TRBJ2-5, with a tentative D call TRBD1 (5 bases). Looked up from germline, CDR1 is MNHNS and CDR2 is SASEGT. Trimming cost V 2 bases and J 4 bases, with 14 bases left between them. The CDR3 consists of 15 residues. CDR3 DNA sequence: TGTGCCAGCAGTGAATTAGTTGGGGCCCCAGAGACCCAGTACTTC. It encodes CASSELVGAPETQYF.

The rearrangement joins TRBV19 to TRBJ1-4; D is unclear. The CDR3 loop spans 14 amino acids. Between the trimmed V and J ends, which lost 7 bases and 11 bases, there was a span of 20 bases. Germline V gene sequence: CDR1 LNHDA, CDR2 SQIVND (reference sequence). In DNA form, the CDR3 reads TGTGCCAGTACCCCCGGGGTTCATTCGGAGAAACTGTTTTTT. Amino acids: CASTPGVHSEKLFF.

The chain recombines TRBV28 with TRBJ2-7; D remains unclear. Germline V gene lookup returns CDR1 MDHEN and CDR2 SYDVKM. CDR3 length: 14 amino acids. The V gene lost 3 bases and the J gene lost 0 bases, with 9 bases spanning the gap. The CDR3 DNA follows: TGTGCCAGCAGTTTCTTTCCAGGCTCCTACGAGCAGTACTTC. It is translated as CASSFFPGSYEQYF. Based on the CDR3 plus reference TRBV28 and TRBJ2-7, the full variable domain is DVKVTQSSRYLVKRTGEKVFLECVQDMDHENMFWYRQDPGLGLRLIYFSYDVKMKEKGDIPEGYSVSREKKERFSLILESASTNQTSMYLCASSFFPGSYEQYFGPGTRLTVT.

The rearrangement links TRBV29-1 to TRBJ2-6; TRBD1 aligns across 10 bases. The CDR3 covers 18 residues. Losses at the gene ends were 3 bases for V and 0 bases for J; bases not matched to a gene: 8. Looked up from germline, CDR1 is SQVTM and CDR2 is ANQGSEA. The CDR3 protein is CSVDDYGQGVSGANVLTF. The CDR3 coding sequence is TGCAGCGTTGACGATTACGGACAGGGGGTCTCTGGGGCCAACGTCCTGACTTTC.

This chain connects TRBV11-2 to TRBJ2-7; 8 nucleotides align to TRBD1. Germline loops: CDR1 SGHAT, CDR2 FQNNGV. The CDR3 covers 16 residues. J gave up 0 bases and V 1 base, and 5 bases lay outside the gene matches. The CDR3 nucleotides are TGTGCCAGCAGCTTAGGGCAGGGGGCGATCTCCTACGAGCAGTACTTC. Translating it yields CASSLGQGAISYEQYF.

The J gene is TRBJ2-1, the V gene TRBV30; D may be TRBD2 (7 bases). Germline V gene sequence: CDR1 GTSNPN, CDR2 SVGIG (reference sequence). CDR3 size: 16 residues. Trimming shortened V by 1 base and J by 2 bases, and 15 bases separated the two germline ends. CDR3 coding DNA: TGTGCCTGGAGTGCCCGGGGGCGGGAGCCCTACAATGAGCAGTTCTTC. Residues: CAWSARGREPYNEQFF. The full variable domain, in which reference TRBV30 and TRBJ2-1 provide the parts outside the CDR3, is SQTIHQWPATLVQPVGSPLSLECTVEGTSNPNLYWYRQAAGRGLQLLFYSVGIGQISSEVPQNLSASRPQDRQFILSSKKLLLSDSGFYLCAWSARGREPYNEQFFGPGTRLTVL.

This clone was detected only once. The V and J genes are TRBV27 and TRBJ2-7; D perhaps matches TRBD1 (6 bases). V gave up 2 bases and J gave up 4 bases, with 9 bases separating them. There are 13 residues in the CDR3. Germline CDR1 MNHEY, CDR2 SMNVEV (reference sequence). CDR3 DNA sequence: TGTGCCAGCAGTTTAACAGGGCAATACGAGCAGTACTTC. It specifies CASSLTGQYEQYF.

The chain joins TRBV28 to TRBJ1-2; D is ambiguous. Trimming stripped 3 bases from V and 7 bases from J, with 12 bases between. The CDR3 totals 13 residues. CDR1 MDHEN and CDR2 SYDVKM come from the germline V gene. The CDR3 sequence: CASSFGHPAGYTF. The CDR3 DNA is TGTGCCAGCAGTTTTGGGCACCCTGCTGGCTACACCTTC.

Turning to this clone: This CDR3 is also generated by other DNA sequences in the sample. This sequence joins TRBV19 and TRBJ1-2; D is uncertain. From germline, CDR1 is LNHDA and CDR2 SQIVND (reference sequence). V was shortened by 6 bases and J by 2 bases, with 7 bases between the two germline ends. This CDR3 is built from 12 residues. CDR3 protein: CASSPKNYGYTF. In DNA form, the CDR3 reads TGTGCCAGTAGCCCAAAAAACTATGGCTACACCTTC. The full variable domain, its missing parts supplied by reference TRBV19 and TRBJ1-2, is DGGITQSPKYLFRKEGQNVTLSCEQNLNHDAMYWYRQDPGQGLRLIYYSQIVNDFQKGDIAEGYSVSREKKESFPLTVTSAQKNPTAFYLCASSPKNYGYTFGSGTRLTVV.

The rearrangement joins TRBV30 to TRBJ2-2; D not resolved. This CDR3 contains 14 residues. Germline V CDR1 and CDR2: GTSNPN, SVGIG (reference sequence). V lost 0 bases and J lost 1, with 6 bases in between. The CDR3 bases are TGTGCCTGGAGTGTCGCAGTGAACACCGGGGAGCTGTTTTTT. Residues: CAWSVAVNTGELFF. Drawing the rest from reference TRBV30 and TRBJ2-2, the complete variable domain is SQTIHQWPATLVQPVGSPLSLECTVEGTSNPNLYWYRQAAGRGLQLLFYSVGIGQISSEVPQNLSASRPQDRQFILSSKKLLLSDSGFYLCAWSVAVNTGELFFGEGSRLTVL.

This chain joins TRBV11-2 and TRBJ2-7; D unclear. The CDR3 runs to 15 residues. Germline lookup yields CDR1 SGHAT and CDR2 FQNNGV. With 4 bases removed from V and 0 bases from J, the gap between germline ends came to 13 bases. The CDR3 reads CASSSLLGGSYEQYF. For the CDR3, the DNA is TGTGCCAGCAGCTCGTTATTAGGCGGCTCCTACGAGCAGTACTTC.

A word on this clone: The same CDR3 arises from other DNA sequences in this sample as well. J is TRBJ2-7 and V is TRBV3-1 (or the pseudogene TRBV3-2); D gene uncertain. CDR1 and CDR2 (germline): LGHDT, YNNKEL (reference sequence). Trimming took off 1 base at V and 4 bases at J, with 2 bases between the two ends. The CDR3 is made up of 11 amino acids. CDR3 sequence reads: CASSQAYEQYF. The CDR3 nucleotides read TGTGCCAGCAGCCAAGCTTACGAGCAGTACTTC.

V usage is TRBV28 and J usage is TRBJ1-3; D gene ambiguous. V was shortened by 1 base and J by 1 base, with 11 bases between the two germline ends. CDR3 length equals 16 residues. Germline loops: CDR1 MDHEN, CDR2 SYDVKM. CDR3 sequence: CASSLFSGGSGNTIYF. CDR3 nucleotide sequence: TGTGCCAGCAGTTTATTTTCCGGAGGTTCTGGAAACACCATATATTTT.